The source of this T cell receptor beta chain is a study of Ad26.COV2.S vaccination and SARS-CoV-2 variants. Study observations and caveats: Participants in the vaccine arm had higher spike-specific TCR breadth; placebo recipients had lower. Similar non-spike TCR breadth was observed in recipients of vaccine and of placebo.

The V gene's germline CDR1 is LGHNA and CDR2 YNFKEQ. The CDR3 covers 15 residues. The V and J ends lost 2 bases and 4 bases respectively, with 11 bases between them. On this clone: Its antigen is currently unknown.

Indicated treatment: over 15 received Ad26.COV2.S at low or high dose, single or two shots; about 5 received placebo; per-sample allocation not given. It was on day 63 after the first vaccine or placebo injection that samples were taken. A Boston adult aged 18-55 years was the donor. SARS-CoV-2 spike from the Wuhan strain was encoded by the vaccine, an Ad26 vector. Method: immunoSEQ multiplex PCR; TCRdb's copy keeps in-frame clones and lacks some. The sample consists of nearly 400,000 clones, around 91% of them appearing once. Source: peripheral blood, taken in a trial of Ad26.COV2.S vaccine versus placebo. The chain carries TRBV4-2 and TRBJ2-2, with D maybe TRBD2 (6 bases). This sequence was found in a person aged 18-65 years who received the Ad26.COV2.S COVID-19 vaccine or a placebo. CDR3 bases: TGTGCCAGCAGCCAACCGGGACTTCCCACCGGGGAGCTGTTTTTT. Translated: CASSQPGLPTGELFF.